This is a list of T cell receptor beta chains from one sample in a study of blood T cell repertoires in COVID-19. Sequencing was performed with immunoSEQ multiplex PCR; in TCRdb, only in-frame clones are kept and a portion is missing. The data hold 150,000 or so clones, with approximately 90% observed a single time. The sample was peripheral blood. Every receptor here comes from a man aged 50 to 60 with acute or convalescent COVID-19. CDR3s include the opening cysteine and the closing phenylalanine or tryptophan. The D gene is left open where the match is weak. Expanded clones get a size class; other rows say once, few or many, or leave the size out.

d_call	clone_size	v_call	j_call	cdr3_length	cdr3_nt	cdr3_aa
TRBD2	-	TRBV7-2	TRBJ2-1	17	TGTGCCAGCAGCTTATCCGTGACTAGCCTAAATTACAATGAGCAGTTCTTC	CASSLSVTSLNYNEQFF
-	once	TRBV24-1	TRBJ2-3	17	TGTGCCACCAGTGGTTCCCGGGGAGACACCATGATGGATACGCAGTATTTT	CATSGSRGDTMMDTQYF
TRBD2	-	TRBV3-1/TRBV3-2	TRBJ2-1	15	TGTGCCAGCAGCCACGCGGGAGGGACGGGGAATGAGCAGTTCTTC	CASSHAGGTGNEQFF
-	-	TRBV19	TRBJ1-1	13	TGTGCCAGTACCCTGACAGTGAACACTGAAGCTTTCTTT	CASTLTVNTEAFF
-	once	TRBV5-8	TRBJ1-1	15	TGTGCCAGCAGCTTGCGTTGGGCTGTGACCACTGAAGCTTTCTTT	CASSLRWAVTTEAFF
-	-	TRBV29-1	TRBJ2-3	12	TGCAGCGTTGTCCGCGGAGGGGATACGCAGTATTTT	CSVVRGGDTQYF
-	-	TRBV6-5	TRBJ1-3	13	TGTGCCACAAACAGGGCTGGTGGAAACACCATATATTTT	CATNRAGGNTIYF
-	-	TRBV28	TRBJ2-5	12	TGTGCCAGCAGTTTTTATCAAGAGACCCAGTACTTC	CASSFYQETQYF
TRBD1	-	TRBV28	TRBJ1-2	15	TGTGCCAGCAGTTTAGTATTACAGGGGAGCTATGGCTACACCTTC	CASSLVLQGSYGYTF
-	-	TRBV30	TRBJ1-5	15	TGTGCCTGGAGTGTACGGGGGTATAGCAATCAGCCCCAGCATTTT	CAWSVRGYSNQPQHF
-	-	TRBV5-1	TRBJ2-7	11	TGCGCCAGCAGCTCCCCCCGCGAGCAGTACTTC	CASSSPREQYF
-	-	TRBV4-2	TRBJ1-6	14	TGTGCCAGCAGCGTAGGGGGGGGTGATTCACCCCTCCACTTT	CASSVGGGDSPLHF
-	-	TRBV9	TRBJ1-5	14	TGTGCCAGCAGCAAAGTAGGGGGTTTTAAGCCCCAGCATTTT	CASSKVGGFKPQHF
-	-	TRBV10-1	TRBJ1-1	15	TGCGCCAGCAGTGCTTCCGTCGCTCCGCGCACTGAAGCTTTCTTT	CASSASVAPRTEAFF
TRBD1	-	TRBV18	TRBJ1-1	17	TGTGCCAGCTCACCTACCCCTCAGCGGACAGGAAACACTGAAGCTTTCTTT	CASSPTPQRTGNTEAFF
TRBD1	-	TRBV9	TRBJ1-2	17	TGTGCCAGCAGCGAAACCCCCGGGACAGTGAGAGAAAATGGCTACACCTTC	CASSETPGTVRENGYTF
-	-	TRBV29-1	TRBJ1-1	13	TGCAGCGCAACTCCGGGAGCGAACACTGAAGCTTTCTTT	CSATPGANTEAFF
-	-	TRBV28	TRBJ1-3	17	TGTGCCAGCAGTACAGGTGGCGGTCTCAGCTCTGGAAACACCATATATTTT	CASSTGGGLSSGNTIYF
TRBD1	few	TRBV7-2	TRBJ1-2	13	TGTGCCAGCAGCACAGACAGGGTTGGCGGCTACACCTTC	CASSTDRVGGYTF
-	-	TRBV5-6	TRBJ2-5	13	TGTGCCAGCACCTCGGACAGCAAAGAGACCCAGTACTTC	CASTSDSKETQYF
TRBD2	-	TRBV12-3/TRBV12-4	TRBJ2-4	11	TGTGCCAGCAGCGAGGGAGGGATTCAGTACTTC	CASSEGGIQYF
TRBD1	-	TRBV4-1	TRBJ1-1	16	TGCGCCAGCAGCCATCTGACAGGGGGTGCTAGCACTGAAGCTTTCTTT	CASSHLTGGASTEAFF
TRBD1	-	TRBV6-6	TRBJ1-2	11	TGTGCCAGTTCAGGGGGCGGCGGCTACACCTTC	CASSGGGGYTF
-	-	TRBV10-1	TRBJ1-6	14	TGCGCCAGCAGTGAGGAGAGGGCGAATTCACCCCTCCACTTT	CASSEERANSPLHF
-	-	TRBV3-1/TRBV3-2	TRBJ1-5	13	TGTGCCAGCAGCTACAGGCGTACGAGCCTCCAGCATTTT	CASSYRRTSLQHF
-	-	TRBV20-1	TRBJ2-5	11	TGCAGTGCTAGAGATAGAGAGACCCAGTACTTC	CSARDRETQYF
TRBD1	-	TRBV6-5	TRBJ1-5	15	TGTGCCACCATTTACCGGGACAGGTTCAATCAGCCCCAGCATTTT	CATIYRDRFNQPQHF
-	-	TRBV18	TRBJ1-2	14	TGTGCCAGCTCACCCTCAGGGTCGAACTATGGCTACACCTTC	CASSPSGSNYGYTF
TRBD1	once	TRBV7-2	TRBJ1-5	15	TGTGCCAGCAGCTTCGGGACAGGGAATAATCAGCCCCAGCATTTT	CASSFGTGNNQPQHF
-	-	TRBV7-9	TRBJ1-1	14	TGTGCCAGCAGCTTAGCGGGGCCCACCACTGAAGCTTTCTTT	CASSLAGPTTEAFF
TRBD1	-	TRBV2	TRBJ1-1	15	TGTGCCAGCACTGTGACAGGGGGTTTTTTAACTGAAGCTTTCTTT	CASTVTGGFLTEAFF
-	once	TRBV9	TRBJ1-1	14	TGTGCCAGCAGCAGAGTTTCGACAGACAGGGAAGCTTTCTTT	CASSRVSTDREAFF
-	once	TRBV29-1	TRBJ1-4	15	TGCAGCGTCGCCCCCGGGGTTCGGAAGGGTGAAAAACTGTTTTTT	CSVAPGVRKGEKLFF
TRBD2	-	TRBV2	TRBJ2-7	14	TGTGCCAGCGTAGAGGGCGGGGGGGCCGTCGAGCAGTACTTC	CASVEGGGAVEQYF
-	-	TRBV28	TRBJ1-2	14	TGTGCCAGCAGGGGCGACAGTCCTAACTATGGCTACACCTTC	CASRGDSPNYGYTF
-	few	TRBV27	TRBJ1-3	14	TGTGCCAGCAGTCAGAGACAGGCTGGAAACACCATATATTTT	CASSQRQAGNTIYF
-	-	TRBV18	TRBJ1-1	15	TGTGCCAGCCTTGCCTCCGAGGGTTTGAACACTGAAGCTTTCTTT	CASLASEGLNTEAFF
TRBD1	-	TRBV9	TRBJ1-6	15	TGTGCCAGCAGCGCGAGGGACAGAACCAATTCACCCCTCCACTTT	CASSARDRTNSPLHF
-	-	TRBV7-3	TRBJ2-1	15	TGTGCCAGCAGCATAGACAGCTACTCCTACAATGAGCAGTTCTTC	CASSIDSYSYNEQFF
-	-	TRBV5-1	TRBJ2-4	15	TGCGCCAGCAGCTTGTCGAGCGCTCCTTGGAACATTCAGTACTTC	CASSLSSAPWNIQYF